This paragraph reports one T cell receptor (beta chain). The antigen is undetermined. V was shortened by 6 bases and J by 3 bases, with 9 bases between the two germline ends. Germline V gene sequence: CDR1 SNHLY, CDR2 FYNNEI. The CDR3 is made up of 13 amino acids. This specimen belongs to a study of cytomegalovirus exposure and HLA in healthy donors. 13 Jbeta primers and 60 Vbeta primers were used for the PCR. Method: immunoSEQ multiplex PCR; TCRdb's copy keeps in-frame clones and lacks some. The table has about 160,000 clones, just over 75% seen once. The study's findings and limits: Cytomegalovirus association was assigned to more than 150 TCR beta chains. CMV serostatus alone was available as immune exposure information.

This rearrangement joins TRBV2 to TRBJ1-5; no reliable D call. The source of this sequence is a woman between 35 and 50 years old in good health and CMV-seronegative. Sequenced: PBMCs. CDR3 region: CASRREYNQPQHF. The CDR3 coding sequence is TGTGCCAGCAGACGGGAGTACAATCAGCCCCAGCATTTT.